The T cell receptor beta chain described here comes from a study of cytomegalovirus exposure and HLA in healthy donors. In this sample, this clone turned up once. Its specificity is not known. Sequencing was performed with immunoSEQ multiplex PCR; in TCRdb, only in-frame clones are kept and a portion is missing. The sample holds approximately 57,000 clones, approximately 95% seen once. Study-wide findings and caveats: Reports showed the classifier diagnosing cytomegalovirus status with high specificity and sensitivity. Some TCR beta chains (roughly 160 of them) were listed as cytomegalovirus-associated. Most TCRs appeared rarely, but some public TCRs recurred in many donors. A few chains tied to CMV proved CMV antigen-specific in vitro.

This CDR3 has 18 amino acids. The sequenced sample was PBMCs. The source of this sequence is a woman under 30 in good health and CMV-seronegative. This chain links TRBV21-1 with TRBJ1-4; the D call of TRBD1 is as the table states it, not checked on the DNA. TRBV21-1 is labeled a pseudogene. Here the CDR3 reads CASSTLLDREKGDEKLFF. The CDR3, as DNA: TGTGCCAGCAGCACCTTATTGGACAGGGAAAAGGGGGATGAAAAACTGTTTTTT.